The 2 T cell receptor beta chains given below trace back to one sample, sequenced in a study of long-term antiretroviral therapy in people with HIV. It was version v3.0 of the immunoSEQ assay that was run at survey level. Assay: immunoSEQ multiplex PCR; the TCRdb copy retains only in-frame clones and omits some. This table holds roughly 20,000 clones, around 80% found once. The sequencing here drew on unsorted PBMCs, taken at the start of antiretroviral therapy, before treatment. These receptors were collected from a woman in her 40s with HIV.

The chain links TRBV7-2 to TRBJ1-2, with D perhaps matching TRBD1 (5 bases). Germline loops: CDR1 SGHTA, CDR2 FQGNSA. CDR3 length: 13 residues. Trimming left V 5 bases short and J 4 bases short, with 11 bases between. The CDR3 DNA follows: TGTGCCAGCAGCGGAGGGGCTGGCTATGGCTACACCTTC. Translating gives CASSGGAGYGYTF.

The CDR3, as DNA: TGTGCCAGCGGGGGCCCGAACACCGGGGAGCTGTTTTTT. Encoded protein: CASGGPNTGELFF. The chain has TRBV9 and TRBJ2-2; maybe TRBD1 (6 bases). This CDR3 region has 13 residues. Germline V gives CDR1 SGDLS, CDR2 YYNGEE. V lost 7 bases, J lost 0 bases, and 7 bases lay in between.